This section outlines one TCR beta chain sequence together with its context. Its antigen target is currently unknown. The record has no base qualities; no much larger clone is one base away. These data come from a study of shared clonotypes between healthy human individuals (dated by TCRdb to between 2020 and 2021). In terms of the full investigation: Three men and a couple of women, aged 18 to 49 years, made up the cohort. To estimate repertoire size and how much clonotype sharing occurs between individuals, the study deeply sequenced the blood TCR repertoires of five healthy adults. Per donor, three plates each were used for CD4 naive and CD4 memory, two for CD8 naive, and one for CD8 memory. Libraries were prepared and TCR repertoires were sequenced by different laboratories using diverse techniques, in order to increase sequencing depth and limit assay-specific biases. Leukapheresis yielded between about 0.94 and 9.5 billion PBMCs per donor. What the research found in general, with its limitations: Because the study included only a small number of donors, the genetic and exposure-history diversity represented was limited. Naive subsets generally had larger estimated clonotype richness than memory subsets did. Pairwise subsampling indicated that sequencing depth was expected to affect the degree of clonotype sharing among donors. Across four donors, 4.5% to 6.5% of naive CD4, more than 3% of naive CD8, approximately 2.5% of memory CD4, and under 0.45% of memory CD8 clonotypes were shared. Incomplete sequencing was indicated by rarefaction of sorted-subset datasets, despite the large sequencing depth. Sampling was limited to blood, and TCR repertoires in tissue likely differ from TCR repertoires in blood. Compared with non-shared clonotypes, clonotypes shared by all four sorted-subset donors had higher generation probabilities.

TCR CDR3 regions were amplified from genomic DNA by multiplex PCR using the deep immunoSEQ assay. Extracted genomic DNA from each cell subset was distributed evenly across all wells of several immunoSEQ 96-well plates, and each plate was treated as a replicate. Each replicate PCR for sorted subsets received about 200 ng genomic DNA, equal to around 32,000 T cell genomes. The purified libraries were quantified using a Qubit 3.0 fluorometer, sized with a Bioanalyzer 2100, and then quantified again using the KAPA Library Quantification kit. Every immunoSEQ 96-well plate was sequenced on a dedicated single-read 150-cycle Illumina NextSeq 550 flow cell. The original pipeline was this. Because the immunoSEQ output held only junctional sequences and lacked quality scores, the filtering could not match the filtering applied to full-length reads. To assign V/J genes and CDR3, sequences were annotated using PyIR, a Python wrapper for IgBLAST v1.9, with IMGT germline references. Any read was removed if the V/J assignment was weak (E-value above 1e-6), the CDR3 was missing, or the read contained stop codons, out-of-frame junctions, or ambiguous translated residues. V3J clonotypes were defined as sequences sharing an identical inferred V gene, J gene, and CDR3 amino acid sequence. Percentage overlap between repertoires was computed as shared unique clonotypes divided by the size of the smaller repertoire. Richness of each repertoire was evaluated using RTK rarefaction, the Chao1 estimator, and Recon v2.1 estimates of unobserved clonotypes. Generation probabilities for all TCRbeta clonotypes obtained by the gDNA method from a few donors were computed using OLGA. Entries here come from immuneACCESS through TCRdb and include only in-frame sequences with V and J called. Some clones fail to appear in such tables; in the studies checked, an unresolved V gene covers under half of the shortfall, and the cause of the remainder is unknown. From that table come the V and J calls and clone size; the DNA was used to work out D and trimming. Present in this sample are 550,000 to 650,000 clones, 96% of which were seen just once. Clones ranked in the top ten supply less than 0.12% of the sample.

CD8 naive samples consisted of CD45RO-negative cells that were positively selected for CCR7, yielding a CD45RA+CCR7+ population without TemRA cells. The donors were healthy, HIV-negative adults who had no recently reported acute infections or vaccinations. Every donor was a Caucasian adult residing in Nashville, Tennessee, USA. Blood was collected by leukapheresis, and PBMCs were isolated by Ficoll-Histopaque density gradient centrifugation and then cryopreserved in liquid nitrogen vapor phase. Analytical flow cytometry was used to check the purity and quantity of every magnetically sorted T cell population. From each sorted fraction, genomic DNA was isolated and quantified by UV absorbance on a Nanodrop 2000c. The sample was naive CD8+ T cells sorted from blood. The cell subset or site label on this specimen signifies: CD45RA+CCR7+. This sequence was found in a woman in her 30s in good health.

The CDR3 corresponds to CASSLHSGAQPQHF. The DNA reads as follows: TGTGCCAGCAGTTTACACAGTGGGGCACAGCCCCAGCATTTT. The V gene is TRBV28 and the J gene is TRBJ1-5; the D segment could be TRBD1, given 5 matching bases. Sequences MDHEN (CDR1) and SYDVKM (CDR2) are obtained from the germline V gene. Including cysteine and phenylalanine, the CDR3 has 14 amino acids. Only CDR3 DNA remains: 42 bases, in frame from the first base. The germline ends are 12 bases apart after V is trimmed by 2 bases and J by 7 bases. Reference TRBV28 and TRBJ1-5 genes cover what lies past the CDR3, so the full variable domain is DVKVTQSSRYLVKRTGEKVFLECVQDMDHENMFWYRQDPGLGLRLIYFSYDVKMKEKGDIPEGYSVSREKKERFSLILESASTNQTSMYLCASSLHSGAQPQHFGDGTRLSIL.